This TCR beta chain was documented in a study of blood T cell repertoires in COVID-19 (dated by TCRdb to about 2020). In the study overall: Samples covering the acute and convalescent phases of COVID-19 were provided by collaborators in the United States, Italy and Spain. Where HLA class I and class II types were available, the types were taken from metadata supplied by the sample provider, not from assay-based typing. The prospective study material was composed of cDNA or gDNA derived from T cells, B-cell-depleted T cells, or PBMCs. The repertoires were made available in a free public database intended to serve as a resource for research on the immune response to SARS-CoV-2. Deeply sampled blood TCRbeta repertoires from subjects exposed to, actively infected with, or recovered from COVID-19 were included in the dataset. Nearly every sample came with metadata listing a de-identified subject ID, COVID-19 status, age in years and sex. Samples came from the ongoing ImmuneRACE study (first 160 participants) plus 1,254 subjects from 6 global collaborators. What the research found in general, with its limitations: Clinical and demographic metadata were provided uncurated, with the amount varying by source and participant.

TCRbeta CDR3 regions were amplified from genomic DNA by means of the immunoSEQ Assay, a bias-controlled multiplex PCR. For the original study's pipeline: Within the assay, amplification of reference gene primers was used to estimate how many nucleated cells each sample contained. To quantify the absolute abundance of each unique TCRbeta CDR3 rearrangement, sequence reads were collapsed and filtered. For each sample, productive Simpson clonality was calculated by taking the square root of Simpson's diversity index across productive rearrangements. Not all clones reach the TCRdb copy of this immuneACCESS table, which keeps in-frame sequences only. Checked studies attribute under half of the gap to unresolved V genes and leave the rest unexplained. V, J and clone size were drawn from that table, and D and trimming were deduced from the DNA. In this sample the table shows 30,000 to 45,000 clones, over 75% of which occur a single time. Less than 30% of the sample rests with the top ten.

Whole blood was collected in K2EDTA tubes by collaborating institutions according to the institutions' own protocols. For TCRbeta analysis, collaborator samples were shipped as frozen whole blood, as isolated PBMCs, or as DNA extracted from either sample type. In the case of this clone: Its antigen is still unknown. There are no base qualities to consult, and no much larger clone falls within one base.

CDR1 and CDR2, per the germline V gene, are SGHRS and YFSETQ. Counted from cysteine to phenylalanine, this CDR3 has 15 amino acids. Solely the CDR3 DNA is kept, with 45 bases framed from the first base. Trimming takes 7 bases off V and 4 bases off J; junction bases not matched to a gene: 12. Sequencing was done on a sample of peripheral blood. The receptor chain draws on TRBV5-1 and TRBJ1-1; 8 middle bases align to TRBD1. This TCR derives from a man at least 80 years old with active or convalescent COVID-19. The CDR3 corresponds to CASSYGGQGATEAFF. DNA sequence: TGCGCCAGCTCCTATGGGGGGCAGGGGGCCACTGAAGCTTTCTTT.